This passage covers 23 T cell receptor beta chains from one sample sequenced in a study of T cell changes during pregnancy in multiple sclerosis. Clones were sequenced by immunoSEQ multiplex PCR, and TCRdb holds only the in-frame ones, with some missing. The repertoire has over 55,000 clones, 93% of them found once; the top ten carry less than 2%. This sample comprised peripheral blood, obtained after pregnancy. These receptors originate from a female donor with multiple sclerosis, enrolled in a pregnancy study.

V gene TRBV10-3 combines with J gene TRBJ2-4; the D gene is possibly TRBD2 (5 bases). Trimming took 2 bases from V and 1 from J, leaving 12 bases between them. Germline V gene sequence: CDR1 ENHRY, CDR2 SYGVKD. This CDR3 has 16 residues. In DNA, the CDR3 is TGTGCCATCAGTGAGCGGGAAGCTAGGGCCAAAAACATTCAGTACTTC. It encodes CAISEREARAKNIQYF.

The DNA of the CDR3 is TGTGCCAGCAGCTTAGTTCTAGCGGGAGTTCAGTCGCAAGAGACCCAGTACTTC. Residues: CASSLVLAGVQSQETQYF. The rearrangement links TRBV7-6 to TRBJ2-5; TRBD2 agrees at 10 bases. The germline gives CDR1 SGHVS, CDR2 FNYEAQ. V was clipped by 1 base and J by 2 bases; unmatched bases: 10. The CDR3 runs to 18 residues.

CDR3 region: CASSFLAGTDTQYF. CDR3 coding DNA: TGTGCCAGCAGTTTCCTAGCGGGAACAGATACGCAGTATTTT. The chain is built from TRBV28 and TRBJ2-3; 9 nucleotides align to TRBD2. The CDR3 consists of 14 residues. Germline values: CDR1 MDHEN, CDR2 SYDVKM. V gave up 3 bases and J gave up 3 bases; unmatched junction bases: 1.

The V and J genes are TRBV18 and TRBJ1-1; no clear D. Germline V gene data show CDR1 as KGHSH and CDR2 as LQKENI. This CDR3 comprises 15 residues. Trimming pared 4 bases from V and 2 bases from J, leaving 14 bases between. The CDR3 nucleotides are TGTGCCAGCTCACTAAAGAGTGTCTCAAACACTGAAGCTTTCTTT. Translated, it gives CASSLKSVSNTEAFF.

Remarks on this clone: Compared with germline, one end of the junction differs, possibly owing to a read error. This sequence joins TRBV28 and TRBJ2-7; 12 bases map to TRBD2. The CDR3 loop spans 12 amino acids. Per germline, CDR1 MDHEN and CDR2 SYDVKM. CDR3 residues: CASSSGLAGLGF. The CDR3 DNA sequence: TGTGCCAGCAGTTCGGGACTAGCGGGCCTTGGCTTC.

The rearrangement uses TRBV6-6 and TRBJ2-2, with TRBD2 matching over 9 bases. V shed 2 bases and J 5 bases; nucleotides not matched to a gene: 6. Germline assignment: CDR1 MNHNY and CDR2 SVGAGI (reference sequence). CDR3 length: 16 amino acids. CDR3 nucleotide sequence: TGTGCCAGCAGTTACACCGGGACTAGCAGAACCGGGGAGCTGTTTTTT. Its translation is CASSYTGTSRTGELFF.

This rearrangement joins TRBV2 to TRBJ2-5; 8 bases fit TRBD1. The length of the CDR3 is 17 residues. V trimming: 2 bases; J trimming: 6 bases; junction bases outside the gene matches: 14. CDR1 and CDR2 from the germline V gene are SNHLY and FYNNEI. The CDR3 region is CASSEMGGRGRLQTQYF. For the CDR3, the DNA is TGTGCCAGCAGTGAAATGGGTGGCAGGGGGCGACTGCAGACCCAGTACTTC.

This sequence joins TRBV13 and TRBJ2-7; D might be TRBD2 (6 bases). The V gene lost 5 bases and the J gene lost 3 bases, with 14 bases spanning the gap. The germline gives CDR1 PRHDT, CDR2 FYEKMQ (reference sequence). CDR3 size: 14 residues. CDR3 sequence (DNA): TGTGCCAGCAGCCTATATAGCGGACTCTACGAGCAGTACTTC. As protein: CASSLYSGLYEQYF.

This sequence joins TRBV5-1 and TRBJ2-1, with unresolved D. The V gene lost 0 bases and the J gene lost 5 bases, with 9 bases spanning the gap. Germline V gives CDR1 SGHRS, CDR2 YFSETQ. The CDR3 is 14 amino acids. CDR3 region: CASSLGANNNEQFF. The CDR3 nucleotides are TGCGCCAGCAGCTTGGGGGCGAACAACAATGAGCAGTTCTTC.

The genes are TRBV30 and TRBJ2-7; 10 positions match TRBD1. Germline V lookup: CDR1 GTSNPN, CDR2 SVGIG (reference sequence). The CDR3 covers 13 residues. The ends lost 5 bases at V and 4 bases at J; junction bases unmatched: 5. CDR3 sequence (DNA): TGTGCCTGGGGACAGGGGGTAGGGTACGAGCAGTACTTC. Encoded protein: CAWGQGVGYEQYF.

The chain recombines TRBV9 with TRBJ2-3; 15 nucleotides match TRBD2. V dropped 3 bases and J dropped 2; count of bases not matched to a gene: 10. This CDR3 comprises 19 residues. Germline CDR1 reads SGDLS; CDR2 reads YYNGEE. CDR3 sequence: CASSASGLAGGWDTDTQYF. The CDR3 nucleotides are TGTGCCAGCAGCGCCTCGGGACTAGCGGGAGGATGGGACACAGATACGCAGTATTTT.

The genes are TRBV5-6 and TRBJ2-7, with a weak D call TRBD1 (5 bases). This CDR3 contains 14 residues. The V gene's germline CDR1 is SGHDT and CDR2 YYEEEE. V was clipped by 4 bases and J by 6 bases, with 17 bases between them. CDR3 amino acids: CASSLGSVRVEQYF. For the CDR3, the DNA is TGTGCCAGCAGCCTCGGATCGGTCAGGGTCGAGCAGTACTTC.

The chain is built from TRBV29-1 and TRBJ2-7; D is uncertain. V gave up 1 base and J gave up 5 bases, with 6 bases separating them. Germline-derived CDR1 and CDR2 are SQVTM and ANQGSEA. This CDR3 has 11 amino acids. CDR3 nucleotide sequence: TGCAGCGTTGAAGCTAATGACGAGCAGTACTTC. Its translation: CSVEANDEQYF.

The CDR3 DNA reads as TGCGCCAGCAGCCATGCCGGCCGGGACAGGGGCTACAATGAGCAGTTCTTC. It codes for CASSHAGRDRGYNEQFF. The genes are TRBV4-1 and TRBJ2-1; TRBD1 matches 10 bases. This CDR3 region has 17 residues. V lost 3 bases, J lost 3 bases, and 8 bases stayed unmatched. Germline V gene lookup returns CDR1 MGHRA and CDR2 YSYEKL.

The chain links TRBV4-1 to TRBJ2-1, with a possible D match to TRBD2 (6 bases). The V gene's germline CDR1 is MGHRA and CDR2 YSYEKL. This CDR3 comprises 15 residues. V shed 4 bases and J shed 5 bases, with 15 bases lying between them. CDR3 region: CASSRTGTWDNEQFF. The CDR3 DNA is TGCGCCAGCAGCCGAACCGGGACTTGGGACAATGAGCAGTTCTTC.

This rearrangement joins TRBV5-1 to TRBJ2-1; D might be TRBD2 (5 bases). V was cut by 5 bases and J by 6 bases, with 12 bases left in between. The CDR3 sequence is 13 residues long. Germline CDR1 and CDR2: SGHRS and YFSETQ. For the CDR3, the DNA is TGCGCCAGCAGGGCAGGAGGCTCCAATGAGCAGTTCTTC. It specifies CASRAGGSNEQFF.

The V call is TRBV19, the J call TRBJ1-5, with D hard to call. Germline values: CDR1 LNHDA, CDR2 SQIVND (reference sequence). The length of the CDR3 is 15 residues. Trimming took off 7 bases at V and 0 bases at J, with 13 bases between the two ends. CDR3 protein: CASKESAASNQPQHF. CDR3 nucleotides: TGTGCCAGTAAGGAGTCGGCAGCTAGCAATCAGCCCCAGCATTTT.

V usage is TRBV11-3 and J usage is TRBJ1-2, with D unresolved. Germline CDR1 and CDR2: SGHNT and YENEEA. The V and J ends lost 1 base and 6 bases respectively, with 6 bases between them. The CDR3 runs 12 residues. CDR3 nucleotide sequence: TGTGCCAGCAGCTTAGTGAGGGATGGCTACACCTTC. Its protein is CASSLVRDGYTF.

The CDR3 protein is CASSLAAGGATGELFF. CDR3 nucleotide sequence: TGTGCCAGCAGCTTAGCAGCGGGAGGGGCAACCGGGGAGCTGTTTTTT. V gene TRBV7-9 combines with J gene TRBJ2-2; 10 bases line up with TRBD2. The V gene's germline CDR1 is SEHNR and CDR2 FQNEAQ (reference sequence). CDR3 length: 16 amino acids. Losses at the gene ends were 0 bases for V and 5 bases for J; bases not matched to a gene: 3.

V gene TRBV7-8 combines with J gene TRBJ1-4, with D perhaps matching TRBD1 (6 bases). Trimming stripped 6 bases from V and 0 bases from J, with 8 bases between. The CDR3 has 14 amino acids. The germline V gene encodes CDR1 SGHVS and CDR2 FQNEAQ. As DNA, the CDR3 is TGTGCCAGCAGAAGGACAGCAACTAATGAAAAACTGTTTTTT. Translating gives CASRRTATNEKLFF.

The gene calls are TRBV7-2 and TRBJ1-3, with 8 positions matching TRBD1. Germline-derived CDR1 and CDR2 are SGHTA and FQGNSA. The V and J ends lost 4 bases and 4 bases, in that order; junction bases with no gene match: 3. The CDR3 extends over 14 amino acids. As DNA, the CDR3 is TGTGCCAGCAGCTCCGGACAGGGAGGAAACACCATATATTTT. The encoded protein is CASSSGQGGNTIYF. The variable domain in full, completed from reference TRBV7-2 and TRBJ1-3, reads GAGVSQSPSNKVTEKGKDVELRCDPISGHTALYWYRQSLGQGLEFLIYFQGNSAPDKSGLPSDRFSAERTGGSVSTLTIQRTQQEDSAVYLCASSSGQGGNTIYFGEGSWLTVV.

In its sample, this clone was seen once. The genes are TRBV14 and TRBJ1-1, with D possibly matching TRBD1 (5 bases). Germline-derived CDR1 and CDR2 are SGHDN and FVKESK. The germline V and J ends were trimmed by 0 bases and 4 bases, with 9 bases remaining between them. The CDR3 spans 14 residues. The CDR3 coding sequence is TGTGCCAGCAGCCAAGATTGGGGCAGCACTGAAGCTTTCTTT. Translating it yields CASSQDWGSTEAFF.

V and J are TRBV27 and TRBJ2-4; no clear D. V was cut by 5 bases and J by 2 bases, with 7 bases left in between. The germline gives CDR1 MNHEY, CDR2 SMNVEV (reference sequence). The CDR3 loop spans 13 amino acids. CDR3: CASSPRTKNIQYF. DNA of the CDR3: TGTGCCAGCAGTCCCCGTACCAAAAACATTCAGTACTTC.